Listed below are T cell receptor beta chains from one sample, sequenced in a study of T cells in Graves' hyperthyroidism and ophthalmopathy. TCRdb redid the calling of the multiplex PCR reads with MiXCR, one entry per CDR3 protein. The table has 550,000 to 700,000 distinct CDR3 sequences, 35% to 55% seen once. Sequenced material: peripheral blood or thyroid tissue (not recorded which). Every receptor here comes from an adult woman with Graves' disease, either hyperthyroidism or ophthalmopathy (not recorded which). CDR3s include the opening cysteine and the closing phenylalanine or tryptophan. Fields, in order: D gene, V gene, clone size, J gene, CDR3 DNA, CDR3 protein. D genes are given only for firm matches. Part of the rows lack a size; the others show once, few, many or a class for expanded clones.

d_gene: TRBD1
v_gene: TRBV14
abundance: many
j_gene: TRBJ2-7
CDR3nt: TGTGCCAGCAGCCAAGGTCTAGGACAGGGGGAAAACGAGCAGTACTTC
CDR3aa: CASSQGLGQGENEQYF

d_gene: .
v_gene: TRBV6-5
abundance: many
j_gene: TRBJ2-7
CDR3nt: TGTGCCAGCAGTTACCGTTTGTGGGGGGCGTACGAGCAGTACTTC
CDR3aa: CASSYRLWGAYEQYF

d_gene: TRBD1
v_gene: TRBV29-1
abundance: few
j_gene: TRBJ2-5
CDR3nt: TGCAGCGTTGGGGAGGGACAGGGGGTGACCGGCCAAGAGACCCAGTACTTC
CDR3aa: CSVGEGQGVTGQETQYF

d_gene: .
v_gene: TRBV4-1
abundance: many
j_gene: TRBJ1-1
CDR3nt: TGCGCCAGCAGCCAAGATCAGTTGAACACTGAAGCTTTCTTT
CDR3aa: CASSQDQLNTEAFF

d_gene: .
v_gene: TRBV28
abundance: few
j_gene: TRBJ2-7
CDR3nt: TGTGCCAGCAGCACACCACAGGTGACCTACGAGCAGTACTTC
CDR3aa: CASSTPQVTYEQYF

d_gene: TRBD2
v_gene: TRBV7-8
abundance: .
j_gene: TRBJ2-5
CDR3nt: TGTGCCAGCAGCTTAGCTGGAGCGGGAGTACTCCAAGAGACCCAGTACTTC
CDR3aa: CASSLAGAGVLQETQYF

d_gene: .
v_gene: TRBV15
abundance: .
j_gene: TRBJ2-6
CDR3nt: TGTGCCACCAGCAGCAAGTGGGAAGAAACCGGGGCCAACGTCCTGACTTTC
CDR3aa: CATSSKWEETGANVLTF

d_gene: TRBD2
v_gene: TRBV6-4
abundance: .
j_gene: TRBJ2-7
CDR3nt: TGTGCCATCAGTGACCCACGGACTAGTACCTACGAGCAGTACTTC
CDR3aa: CAISDPRTSTYEQYF

d_gene: .
v_gene: TRBV14
abundance: .
j_gene: TRBJ2-5
CDR3nt: TGTGCCAGCAGCTTTATGCTACAAGAGACCCAGTACTTC
CDR3aa: CASSFMLQETQYF

d_gene: .
v_gene: TRBV7-8
abundance: .
j_gene: TRBJ1-1
CDR3nt: TGTGCCAGCAGCCAGTCAGTGACTGAAGCTTTCTTT
CDR3aa: CASSQSVTEAFF

d_gene: TRBD1
v_gene: TRBV2
abundance: .
j_gene: TRBJ2-5
CDR3nt: TGTGCCAGCAGTACCCACCGGGGACAGGGGAGTGGAGAGACCCAGTACTTC
CDR3aa: CASSTHRGQGSGETQYF

d_gene: .
v_gene: TRBV7-3
abundance: once
j_gene: TRBJ2-7
CDR3nt: TGTGCCAGCAGCCCATTTTCAGGGGAGGACTACGAGCAGTACTTC
CDR3aa: CASSPFSGEDYEQYF

d_gene: .
v_gene: TRBV2
abundance: many
j_gene: TRBJ1-1
CDR3nt: TGTGCCAGCACCCTGACACCTCGTTGGGGCACTGAAGCTTTCTTT
CDR3aa: CASTLTPRWGTEAFF

d_gene: .
v_gene: TRBV20-1
abundance: .
j_gene: TRBJ2-5
CDR3nt: TGCAGTGCTAGAGTGACTAAAGAGACCCAGTACTTC
CDR3aa: CSARVTKETQYF

d_gene: TRBD1
v_gene: TRBV7-2
abundance: .
j_gene: TRBJ2-7
CDR3nt: TGTGCCAGCAGCACCAGGACAGGACCCTACGAGCAGTACTTC
CDR3aa: CASSTRTGPYEQYF

d_gene: TRBD1
v_gene: TRBV25-1
abundance: many
j_gene: TRBJ1-1
CDR3nt: TGTGCCAGCAGTGAATACGGGAAGGGACAGACAAACACTGAAGCTTTCTTT
CDR3aa: CASSEYGKGQTNTEAFF

d_gene: TRBD1
v_gene: TRBV7-8
abundance: .
j_gene: TRBJ2-7
CDR3nt: TGTGCCAGCAGCTTAAGGGGGCTAGCATACGAGCAGTACTTC
CDR3aa: CASSLRGLAYEQYF

d_gene: .
v_gene: TRBV19
abundance: .
j_gene: TRBJ1-3
CDR3nt: TGTGCCAGTTCTACAGGGATGGGAAACACCATATATTTT
CDR3aa: CASSTGMGNTIYF

d_gene: TRBD1
v_gene: TRBV7-8
abundance: .
j_gene: TRBJ1-4
CDR3nt: TGTGCCAGCAGCCCGTCGGGACAGTCTAATGAAAAACTGTTTTTT
CDR3aa: CASSPSGQSNEKLFF

d_gene: .
v_gene: TRBV7-9
abundance: .
j_gene: TRBJ2-2
CDR3nt: TGTGCCAGCAGCTTCAGTCTAGCTTTCCGCACCGGGGAGCTGTTTTTT
CDR3aa: CASSFSLAFRTGELFF

d_gene: TRBD1
v_gene: TRBV20-1
abundance: many
j_gene: TRBJ1-3
CDR3nt: TGCAGTGCAACAGGGACAGGCTCTGGAAACACCATATATTTT
CDR3aa: CSATGTGSGNTIYF

d_gene: .
v_gene: TRBV9
abundance: many
j_gene: TRBJ1-1
CDR3nt: TGTGCCAGCAGCCCTACTACCGGGTTTGAAGCTTTCTTT
CDR3aa: CASSPTTGFEAFF

d_gene: .
v_gene: TRBV6-5
abundance: many
j_gene: TRBJ1-6
CDR3nt: TGTGCCAGCAGTTACTCGGACAGTGCAGCCTTTAATTCACCCCTCCACTTT
CDR3aa: CASSYSDSAAFNSPLHF

d_gene: TRBD1
v_gene: TRBV20-1
abundance: many
j_gene: TRBJ2-7
CDR3nt: TGCAGTGCTACAAGCCGGGACAGGGACCTAGATCAGACAAAATTC
CDR3aa: CSATSRDRDLDQTKF

d_gene: .
v_gene: TRBV28
abundance: few
j_gene: TRBJ1-1
CDR3nt: TGTGCCAGCAGAATCAGGTTCAAGTACACTGAAGCTTTCTTT
CDR3aa: CASRIRFKYTEAFF